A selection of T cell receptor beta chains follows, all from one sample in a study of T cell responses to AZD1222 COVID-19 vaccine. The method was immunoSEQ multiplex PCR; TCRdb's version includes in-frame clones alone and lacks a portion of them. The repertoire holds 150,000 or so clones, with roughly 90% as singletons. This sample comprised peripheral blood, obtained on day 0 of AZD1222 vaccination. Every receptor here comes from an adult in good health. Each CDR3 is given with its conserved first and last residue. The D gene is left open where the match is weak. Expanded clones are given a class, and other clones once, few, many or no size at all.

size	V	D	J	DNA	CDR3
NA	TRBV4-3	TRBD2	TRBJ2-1	TGCGCCAGCAGCCATAGCGGGGGCGGATACAATGAGCAGTTCTTC	CASSHSGGGYNEQFF
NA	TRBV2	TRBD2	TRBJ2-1	TGTGCCAGCAGTTCTCGAAGCGGGGGGAGCTCCTACAATGAGCAGTTCTTC	CASSSRSGGSSYNEQFF
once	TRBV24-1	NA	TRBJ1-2	TGTGCCACCAGTGACCCTCGAGGCCTCTATGGCTACACCTTC	CATSDPRGLYGYTF
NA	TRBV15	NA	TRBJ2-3	TGTGCCACCAGCAGAGAAGAAAGGGCCACAGATACGCAGTATTTT	CATSREERATDTQYF
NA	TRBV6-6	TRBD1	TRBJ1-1	TGTGCCAGCAGTCGGACAGGGGGAGGATACGTGAACACTGAAGCTTTCTTT	CASSRTGGGYVNTEAFF
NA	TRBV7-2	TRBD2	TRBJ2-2	TGTGCCAGCAGACAGTATACCCTAGCGGGAGGGGAGCTGTTTTTT	CASRQYTLAGGELFF
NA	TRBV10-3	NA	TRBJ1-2	TGTGCCATCAGTGAGTCCGGAGGACACTCAACTCTAGGGGGCTACACCTTC	CAISESGGHSTLGGYTF
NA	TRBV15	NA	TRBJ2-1	TGTGCCACCAGCAGAGATGCAGTTCTAGTTGGTCAACAGTTCTTC	CATSRDAVLVGQQFF
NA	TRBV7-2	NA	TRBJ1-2	TGTGCCAGCAGCTTAGTGAGGGAAGGAGTTTATGGCTACACCTTC	CASSLVREGVYGYTF
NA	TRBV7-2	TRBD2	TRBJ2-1	TGTGCCAGCAGCTTGCTAGCGGGGGGGTCCTACAATGAGCAGTTCTTC	CASSLLAGGSYNEQFF
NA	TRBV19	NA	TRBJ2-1	TGTGCCAGTAGTCTCCTGGAGGCCTACAATGAGCAGTTCTTC	CASSLLEAYNEQFF
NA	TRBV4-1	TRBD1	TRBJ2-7	TGCGCCAGCAGCCAAGCCATGGGGGCGACAGGGCTCCAGTACTTC	CASSQAMGATGLQYF
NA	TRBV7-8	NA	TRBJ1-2	TGTGCCAGCAGCTTAGCCGGAGGTGCTAACTATGGCTACACCTTC	CASSLAGGANYGYTF
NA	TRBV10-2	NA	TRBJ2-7	TGCGCCAGCATTCCAGGGGCCCTGGTATACGAGCAGTACTTC	CASIPGALVYEQYF
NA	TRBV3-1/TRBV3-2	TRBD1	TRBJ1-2	TGTGCCAGCAGCCAAGGGACAGGGACCTATGGCTACACCTTC	CASSQGTGTYGYTF
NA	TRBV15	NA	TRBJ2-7	TGTGCCACCAGTGCCAGCTACTACGAGCAGTACTTC	CATSASYYEQYF
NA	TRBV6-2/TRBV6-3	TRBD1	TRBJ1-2	TGTGCCAGCAGTTTGACAGGGGACGGATTTTATAGCTACACCTTC	CASSLTGDGFYSYTF
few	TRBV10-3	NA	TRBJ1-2	TGTGCCATCAGTGATAACGCCCGGGGTTCCTATGGCTACACCTTC	CAISDNARGSYGYTF
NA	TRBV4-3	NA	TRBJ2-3	TGCGCCAGCAGCCAAGCACTATTCACAGATACGCAGTATTTT	CASSQALFTDTQYF
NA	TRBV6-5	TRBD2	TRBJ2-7	TGTGCCAGCAGCCGGGGACTAGAGGTCTCCTACGAGCAGTACTTC	CASSRGLEVSYEQYF
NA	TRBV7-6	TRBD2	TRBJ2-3	TGTGCCAGCTCCGAAGAACCAGCGGGAGGGCCCGGAGATACGCAGTATTTT	CASSEEPAGGPGDTQYF
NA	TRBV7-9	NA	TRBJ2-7	TGTGCCAGCAGCTTAGGTTCATCTAGCCCGGATGGGGAGCAGTACTTC	CASSLGSSSPDGEQYF
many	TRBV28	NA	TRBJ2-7	TGTGCCAGCCACAGGGTCCGTTCCTACGAGCAGTACTTC	CASHRVRSYEQYF
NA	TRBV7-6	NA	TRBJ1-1	TGTGCCAGCAGCTTAATGAGGGCCAGCAACACTGAAGCTTTCTTT	CASSLMRASNTEAFF
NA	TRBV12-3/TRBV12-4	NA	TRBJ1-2	TGTGCCAGCAGGCAGAGGAGGGGGGGCTACACCTTC	CASRQRRGGYTF
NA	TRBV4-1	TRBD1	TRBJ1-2	TGCGCCAGCAGCCAAGAACACGGACAGGGCCTATCCCTGTTTTATGGCTACACCTTC	CASSQEHGQGLSLFYGYTF
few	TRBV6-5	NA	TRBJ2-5	TGTGCCAGCAGTTACTCCGGACTACCTGGGGAGACCCAGTACTTC	CASSYSGLPGETQYF
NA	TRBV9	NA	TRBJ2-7	TGTGCCAGCAGCGCCCGGGACACGAGCTCCTACGAGCAGTACTTC	CASSARDTSSYEQYF
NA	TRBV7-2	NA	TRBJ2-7	TGTGCCAGCAGCGTGCGGGACCATTCCTACGAGCAGTACTTC	CASSVRDHSYEQYF
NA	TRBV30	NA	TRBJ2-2	TGTGCCTGGAGTGACCCACAGGGAAGCGTGGCCGGGGAGCTGTTTTTT	CAWSDPQGSVAGELFF
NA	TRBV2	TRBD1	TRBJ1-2	TGTGCCAGCAGTGACCCGGGACAGCCTAACTATGGCTACACCTTC	CASSDPGQPNYGYTF
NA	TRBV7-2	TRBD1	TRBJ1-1	TGTGCCAGCAGCTTAGGCCCACGCTCCGGGACAGGGCTTTTTGAAGCTTTCTTT	CASSLGPRSGTGLFEAFF
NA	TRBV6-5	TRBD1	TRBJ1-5	TGTGCCAGCAGTTACGGGCAGACAGGGGACCAGCATTTT	CASSYGQTGDQHF
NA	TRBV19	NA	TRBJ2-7	TGTGCCAGTAGTATAACAGCCAGCTCCTACGAGCAGTACTTC	CASSITASSYEQYF
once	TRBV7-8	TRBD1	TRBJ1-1	TGTGCCAGCAGCTCTCGGACAGGCAACACTGAAGCTTTCTTT	CASSSRTGNTEAFF
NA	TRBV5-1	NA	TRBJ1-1	TGCGCCAGCAGCCGCGAACCGAACACTGAAGCTTTCTTT	CASSREPNTEAFF
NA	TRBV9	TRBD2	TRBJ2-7	TGTGCCAGCAGCGTAGCGGGAGGGTTCAACGAGCAGTACTTC	CASSVAGGFNEQYF
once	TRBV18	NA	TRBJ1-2	TGTGCCAGCTCTATGACGGACTATGGCTACACCTTC	CASSMTDYGYTF
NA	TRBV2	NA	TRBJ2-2	TGTGCCAGCAGTGCTTCCGGAGTGGGCACCGGGGAGCTGTTTTTT	CASSASGVGTGELFF
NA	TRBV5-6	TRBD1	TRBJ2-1	TGTGCCAGCAGCTCCCGGGGACAGGGAACCCGCAATGAGCAGTTCTTC	CASSSRGQGTRNEQFF
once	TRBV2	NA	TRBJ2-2	TGTGCCAGCAGGCCTTCGGATGTGTGGACCGGGGAGCTGTTTTTT	CASRPSDVWTGELFF
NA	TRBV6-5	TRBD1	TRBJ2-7	TGTGCCAGCAGTTACTCGAACACAGGGGCCTACGAGCAGTACTTC	CASSYSNTGAYEQYF
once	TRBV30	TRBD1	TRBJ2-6	TGTGCCTGGAGTCCACAGGGACAGTGGGGGTCTGGGGCCAACGTCCTGACTTTC	CAWSPQGQWGSGANVLTF
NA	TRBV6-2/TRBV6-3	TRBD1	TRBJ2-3	TGTGCCAGCAGTAAGGGACAGGTGCTAGATACGCAGTATTTT	CASSKGQVLDTQYF
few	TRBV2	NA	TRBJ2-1	TGTGCCAGCAGTCCTGAACGAAGAGCGGTGGGAACCTACAATGAGCAGTTCTTC	CASSPERRAVGTYNEQFF
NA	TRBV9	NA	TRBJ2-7	TGTGCCAGCAGCCCCCGAGGGGACTACGAGCAGTACTTC	CASSPRGDYEQYF
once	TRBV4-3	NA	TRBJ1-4	TGCGCCAGCAGCCAGGGGGGTTGGGATGAAAAACTGTTTTTT	CASSQGGWDEKLFF
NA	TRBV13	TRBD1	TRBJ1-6	TGTGCCAGCAGCGCTCGGGGACAGGGGTATTCACCCCTCCACTTT	CASSARGQGYSPLHF
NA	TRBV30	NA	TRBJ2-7	TGTGCCTGGAGTATCAGAGGGACTGGTTCGTCTTTGCAGTACTTC	CAWSIRGTGSSLQYF